This entry lists 21 T cell receptor beta chains sequenced from one sample in a study of T cell responses to AZD1222 COVID-19 vaccine. Using immunoSEQ multiplex PCR, the repertoire was profiled, and TCRdb retains in-frame clones only, with some absent. Here the sample spans about 150,000 clones, more than 85% being singletons. The source was peripheral blood, collected 28 days after the second AZD1222 dose. These receptors were taken from an adult who received the AZD1222 COVID-19 vaccine.

J is TRBJ1-2 and V is TRBV5-1; a weak D match, TRBD1 (6 bases). This CDR3 is built from 14 residues. V lost 1 base and J lost 3, with 10 bases in between. Germline V CDR1 and CDR2: SGHRS, YFSETQ. The CDR3 is CASSLTGTYYGYTF. The CDR3 DNA sequence: TGCGCCAGCAGCTTGACAGGGACCTACTATGGCTACACCTTC.

This clone was detected once. The J gene is TRBJ2-7, the V gene TRBV7-2; D not resolved. With 5 bases removed from V and 4 bases from J, the gap between germline ends came to 12 bases. This CDR3 has 13 amino acids. Germline V CDR1 and CDR2: SGHTA, FQGNSA. The DNA for the CDR3 is TGTGCCAGCAGCCCCTATTTGAAATACGAGCAGTACTTC. Protein: CASSPYLKYEQYF.

The V and J genes are TRBV7-3 and TRBJ2-1; the D call may be TRBD1 or TRBD2 (5 bases each). This CDR3 is 14 amino acids long. Germline CDR1 is SGHTA and CDR2 is FQGTGA. V lost 2 bases, J lost 9 bases, and 14 bases lay in between. The CDR3, as DNA: TGTGCCAGCAGCTTAGGGACCCGGAACGGTGAGCAGTTCTTC. This gives the protein CASSLGTRNGEQFF.

The count of this clone is one. This chain joins TRBV24-1 and TRBJ2-1; 9 bases line up with TRBD2. Per the germline V gene, CDR1 is KGHDR and CDR2 is SFDVKD. CDR3 length: 14 residues. V lost 10 bases and J lost 3; bases outside the gene matches: 6. For the CDR3, the DNA is TGTGCCACGAGTCGCGGGGGGGACTACAATGAGCAGTTCTTC. Amino acids: CATSRGGDYNEQFF.

This chain links TRBV5-5 with TRBJ2-7; tentatively, D is TRBD1 or TRBD2 (5 bases each). The V gene lost 5 bases and the J gene lost 2 bases, with 11 bases spanning the gap. This CDR3 spans 13 amino acids. The germline gives CDR1 SGHKS, CDR2 YYEKEE (reference sequence). The CDR3 DNA reads as TGTGCCAGCAGGGGGGAGAGCCCCTACGAGCAGTACTTC. As protein: CASRGESPYEQYF.

CDR3 nucleotides: TGTGCCAGCAGTGAGCCCTCACGGGACAGGGGGGGCACTGAAGCTTTCTTT. As protein: CASSEPSRDRGGTEAFF. The chain employs TRBV25-1 and TRBJ1-1; 11 bases are a match to TRBD1. V was pared by 3 bases and J by 4 bases, with 10 bases of the junction left unmatched. This CDR3 region has 17 residues. The germline V gene has CDR1 MGHDK and CDR2 SYGVNS.

This clone was seen only a few times. The chain has TRBV7-2 and TRBJ1-2; 8 bases are shared with TRBD1. Trimming took 5 bases from V and 7 from J; bases not matched to a gene: 9. Germline V gives CDR1 SGHTA, CDR2 FQGNSA. The CDR3 contains 14 residues. The CDR3 loop is CASSPRTGGGGYTF. The CDR3 nucleotides are TGTGCCAGCAGCCCAAGAACAGGGGGAGGTGGCTACACCTTC.

This chain uses TRBV27 with TRBJ2-5; no clear D. The ends were cut back, 5 bases at V and 10 bases at J, with 23 bases in the middle. CDR1 and CDR2 (germline): MNHEY, SMNVEV (reference sequence). The CDR3 is made up of 15 amino acids. The CDR3 region is CASSQSGPPRVGQYF. The CDR3 DNA follows: TGTGCCAGCAGTCAATCCGGGCCACCACGGGTGGGCCAGTACTTC.

V gene TRBV28 combines with J gene TRBJ1-3; no clear D. CDR3 length: 13 amino acids. Germline V gives CDR1 MDHEN, CDR2 SYDVKM. V was pared by 3 bases and J by 7 bases, with 10 bases between. In DNA, the CDR3 is TGTGCCAGCAGTTTGCGTGGTCCGAACACCATATATTTT. It specifies CASSLRGPNTIYF.

The sample holds one count of this clone. The V call is TRBV2, the J call TRBJ2-1, with 8 bases aligning to TRBD1. The germline V gene has CDR1 SNHLY and CDR2 FYNNEI. The CDR3 is made up of 15 amino acids. V shed 5 bases and J 6 bases; nucleotides not matched to a gene: 9. CDR3 DNA: TGTGCCAGCAGTCAAGACAGGGGAGTCGTCAATGAGCAGTTCTTC. Its protein product is CASSQDRGVVNEQFF.

V and J are TRBV27 and TRBJ2-7; D may match TRBD1 or TRBD2 (5 bases each). The CDR3 has 13 amino acids. The germline V gene encodes CDR1 MNHEY and CDR2 SMNVEV (reference sequence). V was clipped by 5 bases and J by 1 base, with 9 bases between them. The CDR3 is CASSPGSSYEQYF. CDR3 sequence (DNA): TGTGCCAGCAGTCCAGGGAGTTCCTACGAGCAGTACTTC.

This chain links TRBV11-2 with TRBJ1-2, with 8 nucleotides matching TRBD1. Germline CDR1 reads SGHAT; CDR2 reads FQNNGV. The CDR3 has 17 residues. V was clipped by 3 bases and J by 6 bases; unmatched bases: 15. This chain's CDR3 is CASSFAGTGIVSHGYTF. The DNA of the CDR3 is TGTGCCAGCAGCTTTGCCGGGACAGGAATTGTATCCCATGGCTACACCTTC.

This chain uses TRBV6-5 with TRBJ2-1, with 8 bases that match TRBD1. V was pared by 5 bases and J by 6 bases, with 9 bases of the junction left unmatched. The CDR3 has 15 amino acids. Germline V gene lookup returns CDR1 MNHEY and CDR2 SVGAGI. The chain's CDR3 is CASSPEDTGGNEQFF. The DNA of the CDR3 is TGTGCCAGCAGTCCTGAGGACACAGGGGGCAATGAGCAGTTCTTC.

Remarks on this clone: A junction boundary mismatches the germline segment, possibly from a read error. The chain carries TRBV7-7 and TRBJ2-3; D might be TRBD2 (5 bases). The CDR3 sequence is 17 residues long. Germline lookup yields CDR1 SSHAT and CDR2 FNYEAQ (reference sequence). The CDR3 here is CASSPDSKRTNTDTQYF. The CDR3, as DNA: TGTGCTAGCAGCCCTGACTCCAAGCGGACCAACACAGATACGCAGTATTTT.

The V and J genes are TRBV7-2 and TRBJ2-1; 9 bases align to TRBD2. Germline V gene lookup returns CDR1 SGHTA and CDR2 FQGNSA. This CDR3 is built from 16 residues. The junction had 8 bases not matched to a gene; V was cut back by 1 base and J by 7 bases. CDR3 protein: CASSLVASGRRNEQFF. The CDR3 DNA reads as TGTGCCAGCAGCTTAGTAGCCAGCGGGAGGAGGAATGAGCAGTTCTTC.

The genes are TRBV5-5 and TRBJ2-7; D ambiguous. The CDR3 covers 13 residues. In germline, CDR1 is SGHKS, CDR2 YYEKEE (reference sequence). V lost 4 bases, J lost 1 base, and 9 bases lay in between. The CDR3 sequence: CASSPANSYEQYF. Here the CDR3 DNA reads TGTGCCAGCAGCCCCGCTAATTCCTACGAGCAGTACTTC. Full variable domain (outside the CDR3, taken from reference TRBV5-5 and TRBJ2-7): DAGVTQSPTHLIKTRGQQVTLRCSPISGHKSVSWYQQVLGQGPQFIFQYYEKEERGRGNFPDRFSARQFPNYSSELNVNALLLGDSALYLCASSPANSYEQYFGPGTRLTVT.

The chain carries TRBV7-9 and TRBJ2-5, with D tentatively TRBD1 (6 bases). CDR1 is SEHNR, CDR2 FQNEAQ, per germline (reference sequence). There are 15 residues in the CDR3. With 5 bases removed from V and 1 base from J, the gap between germline ends came to 14 bases. Here the CDR3 reads CASSPHQGFQETQYF. The CDR3, as DNA: TGTGCCAGCAGCCCGCACCAGGGGTTCCAAGAGACCCAGTACTTC.

The chain recombines TRBV15 with TRBJ2-3; maybe TRBD1 (6 bases). The CDR3 totals 16 residues. Looked up from germline, CDR1 is LNHNV and CDR2 is YYDKDF (reference sequence). V was clipped by 2 bases and J by 2 bases, with 14 bases between them. The CDR3 DNA is TGTGCCACCAGCAGACACGGACAGCCATCCACAGATACGCAGTATTTT. This codes for CATSRHGQPSTDTQYF.

V and J are TRBV4-1 and TRBJ2-7, with 7 bases fitting TRBD2. The V gene's germline CDR1 is MGHRA and CDR2 YSYEKL. Germline trimming cut 2 bases from V and 7 bases from J; bases unmatched to any gene: 14. The CDR3 loop spans 16 amino acids. CDR3 protein: CASSQTTGLLLGEQYF. For the CDR3, the DNA is TGCGCCAGCAGCCAAACAACGGGACTACTCCTAGGGGAGCAGTACTTC.

The rearrangement links TRBV28 to TRBJ2-2; no reliable D call. Trimming left V 3 bases short and J 4 bases short, with 6 bases between. Germline CDR1 is MDHEN and CDR2 is SYDVKM. This CDR3 spans 13 amino acids. The CDR3 DNA reads as TGTGCCAGCAGTTTCAGAGGCACCGGGGAGCTGTTTTTT. This codes for CASSFRGTGELFF.

The chain recombines TRBV28 with TRBJ1-2, with D hard to call. The CDR3 has 12 residues. V was pared by 8 bases and J by 7 bases, with 14 bases between. The germline V gene has CDR1 MDHEN and CDR2 SYDVKM. DNA of the CDR3: TGTGCCAGCCGGGAACGGCCGGTTGGCTACACCTTC. It yields the protein CASRERPVGYTF.